Sequencing of this T cell receptor beta chain was carried out in a study of blood T cell repertoires in COVID-19. Study summary: Sample material is recorded as cDNA or gDNA derived from T cells, B-cell-depleted T cells, or PBMCs.

The trim removed 4 bases at V and 2 bases at J, leaving 7 bases unmatched. Germline CDR1 reads SGHVS; CDR2 reads FQNEAQ. There are 18 residues in the CDR3. Study processing details: Estimation of nucleated cell counts was performed using reference gene primer amplification. Repertoires were generated with immunoSEQ multiplex PCR, while TCRdb's copy carries only in-frame clones and drops some. V and J calls and clone size follow that table, whereas D and trimming were derived from the DNA. The repertoire holds about 170,000 clones, with more than 65% as singletons. V is TRBV7-8 and J is TRBJ2-1, with 14 bases lining up with TRBD2. The sequence derives from a man between 65 and 79 years old with active or convalescent COVID-19. Material: peripheral blood. The CDR3 region has the DNA TGTGCCAGCAGCTCCGCGGGACTAGCGGGAGTTACCTACAATGAGCAGTTCTTC. Translating gives CASSSAGLAGVTYNEQFF.